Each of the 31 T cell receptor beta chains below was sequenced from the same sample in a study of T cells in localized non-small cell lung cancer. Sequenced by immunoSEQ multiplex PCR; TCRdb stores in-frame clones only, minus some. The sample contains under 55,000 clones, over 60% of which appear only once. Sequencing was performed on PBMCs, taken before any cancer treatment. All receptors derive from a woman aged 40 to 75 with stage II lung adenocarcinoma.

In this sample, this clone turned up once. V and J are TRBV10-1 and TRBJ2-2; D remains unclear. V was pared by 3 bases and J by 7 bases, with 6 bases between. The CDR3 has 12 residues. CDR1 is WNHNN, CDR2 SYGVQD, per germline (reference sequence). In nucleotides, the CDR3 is TGCGCCAGCAGTGAATTAGGCGGGGAGCTGTTTTTT. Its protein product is CASSELGGELFF.

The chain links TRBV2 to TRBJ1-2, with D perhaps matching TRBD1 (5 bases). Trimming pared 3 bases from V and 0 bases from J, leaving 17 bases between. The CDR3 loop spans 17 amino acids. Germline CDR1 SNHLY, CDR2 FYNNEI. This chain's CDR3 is CASSEGSGRATNYGYTF. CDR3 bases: TGTGCCAGCAGTGAGGGGTCCGGCAGGGCGACTAACTATGGCTACACCTTC.

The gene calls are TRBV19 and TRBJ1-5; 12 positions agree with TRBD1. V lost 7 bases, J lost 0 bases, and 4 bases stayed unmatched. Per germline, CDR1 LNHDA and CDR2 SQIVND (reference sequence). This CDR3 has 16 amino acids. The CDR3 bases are TGTGCCAGTAAGGGACAGGGGGCTTTTAGCAATCAGCCCCAGCATTTT. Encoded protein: CASKGQGAFSNQPQHF.

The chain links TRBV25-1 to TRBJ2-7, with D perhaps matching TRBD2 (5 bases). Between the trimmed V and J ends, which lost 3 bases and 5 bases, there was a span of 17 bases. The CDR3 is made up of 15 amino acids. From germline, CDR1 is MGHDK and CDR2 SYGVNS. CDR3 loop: CASSDTGNGLHEQYF. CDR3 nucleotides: TGTGCCAGCAGTGATACGGGAAACGGCCTCCACGAGCAGTACTTC.

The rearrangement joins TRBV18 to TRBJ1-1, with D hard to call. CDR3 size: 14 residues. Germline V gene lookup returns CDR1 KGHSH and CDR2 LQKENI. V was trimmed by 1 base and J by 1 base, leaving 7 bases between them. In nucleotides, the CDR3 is TGTGCCAGCTCACCACAAGGCCGGAACACTGAAGCTTTCTTT. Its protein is CASSPQGRNTEAFF.

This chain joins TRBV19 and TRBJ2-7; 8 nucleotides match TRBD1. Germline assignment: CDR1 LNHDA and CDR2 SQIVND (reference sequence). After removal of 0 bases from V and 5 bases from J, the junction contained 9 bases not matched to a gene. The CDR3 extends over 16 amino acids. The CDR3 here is CASSIDPGQGSDEQYF. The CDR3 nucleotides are TGTGCCAGTAGTATAGATCCCGGACAGGGAAGCGACGAGCAGTACTTC. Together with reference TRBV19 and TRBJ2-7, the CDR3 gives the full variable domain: DGGITQSPKYLFRKEGQNVTLSCEQNLNHDAMYWYRQDPGQGLRLIYYSQIVNDFQKGDIAEGYSVSREKKESFPLTVTSAQKNPTAFYLCASSIDPGQGSDEQYFGPGTRLTVT.

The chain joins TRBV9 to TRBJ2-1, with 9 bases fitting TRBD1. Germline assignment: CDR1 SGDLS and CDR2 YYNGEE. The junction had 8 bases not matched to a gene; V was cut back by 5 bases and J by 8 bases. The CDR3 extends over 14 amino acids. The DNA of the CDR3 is TGTGCCAGCAGATCCGGGACAGGGAATGATGAGCAGTTCTTC. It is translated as CASRSGTGNDEQFF.

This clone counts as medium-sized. The CDR3 nucleotides are TGTGCCAGCAGCTTGCAGACAGGAGATAACACTGAAGCTTTCTTT. It translates to CASSLQTGDNTEAFF. This sequence joins TRBV7-8 and TRBJ1-1, with D perhaps TRBD1 (6 bases). The CDR3 has 15 amino acids. The V end was cut by 3 bases, the J end by 2 bases, with 13 bases between. The germline CDR1 and CDR2 sequences are SGHVS and FQNEAQ.

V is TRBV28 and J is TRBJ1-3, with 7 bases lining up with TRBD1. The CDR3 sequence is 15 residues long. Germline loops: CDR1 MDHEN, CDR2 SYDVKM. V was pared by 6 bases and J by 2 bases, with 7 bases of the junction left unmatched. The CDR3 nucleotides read TGTGCCAGCAGCGGAGACAGGGCTCCTGGAAACACCATATATTTT. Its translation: CASSGDRAPGNTIYF.

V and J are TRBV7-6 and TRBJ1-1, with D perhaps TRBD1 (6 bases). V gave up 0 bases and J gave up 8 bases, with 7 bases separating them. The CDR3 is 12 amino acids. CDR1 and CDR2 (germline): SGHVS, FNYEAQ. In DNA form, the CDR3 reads TGTGCCAGCAGCTTAGCGCAGGGGGAAGCTTTCTTT. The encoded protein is CASSLAQGEAFF. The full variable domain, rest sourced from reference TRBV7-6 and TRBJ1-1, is GAGVSQSPRYKVTKRGQDVALRCDPISGHVSLYWYRQALGQGPEFLTYFNYEAQQDKSGLPNDRFSAERPEGSISTLTIQRTEQRDSAMYRCASSLAQGEAFFGQGTRLTVV.

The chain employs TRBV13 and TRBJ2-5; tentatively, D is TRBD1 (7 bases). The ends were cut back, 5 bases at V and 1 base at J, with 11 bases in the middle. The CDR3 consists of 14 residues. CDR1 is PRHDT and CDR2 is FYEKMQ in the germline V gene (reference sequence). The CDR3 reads CASSAGTVQETQYF. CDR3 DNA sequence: TGTGCCAGCAGCGCGGGGACAGTCCAAGAGACCCAGTACTTC. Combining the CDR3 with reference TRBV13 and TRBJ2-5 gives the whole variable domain AAGVIQSPRHLIKEKRETATLKCYPIPRHDTVYWYQQGPGQDPQFLISFYEKMQSDKGSIPDRFSAQQFSDYHSELNMSSLELGDSALYFCASSAGTVQETQYFGPGTRLLVL.

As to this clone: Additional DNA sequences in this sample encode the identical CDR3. CDR3 in amino acids: CATSRDPRDRSNQPQHF. The CDR3 coding sequence is TGTGCCACCAGCAGAGATCCCAGGGACAGAAGCAATCAGCCCCAGCATTTT. J is TRBJ1-5 and V is TRBV15; 7 bases fit TRBD1. Trimming at V came to 0 bases and at J to 1 base, leaving 6 bases not matched to a gene. Germline V CDR1 and CDR2: LNHNV, YYDKDF (reference sequence). This CDR3 is 17 amino acids long.

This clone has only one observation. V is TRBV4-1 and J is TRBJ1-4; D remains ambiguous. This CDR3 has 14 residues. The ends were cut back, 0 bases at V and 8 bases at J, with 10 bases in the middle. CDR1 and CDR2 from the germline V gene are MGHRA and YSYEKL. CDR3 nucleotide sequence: TGCGCCAGCAGCCAAGAGAGTTCCTGGGAAAAACTGTTTTTT. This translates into CASSQESSWEKLFF.

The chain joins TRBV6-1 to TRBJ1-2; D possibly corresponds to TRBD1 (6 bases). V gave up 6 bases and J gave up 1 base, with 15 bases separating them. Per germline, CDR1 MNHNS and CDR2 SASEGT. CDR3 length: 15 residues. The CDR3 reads CASRSGGSGNYGYTF. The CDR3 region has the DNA TGTGCCAGCAGGTCGGGGGGCAGTGGTAACTATGGCTACACCTTC.

CDR3 DNA: TGTGCCAGCAGTGCTTCTCTTGACCAGCCCCAGCATTTT. This gives the protein CASSASLDQPQHF. The chain links TRBV28 to TRBJ1-5; D is unclear. Trimming stripped 5 bases from V and 7 bases from J, with 12 bases between. Germline CDR1 reads MDHEN; CDR2 reads SYDVKM. This CDR3 is 13 amino acids long.

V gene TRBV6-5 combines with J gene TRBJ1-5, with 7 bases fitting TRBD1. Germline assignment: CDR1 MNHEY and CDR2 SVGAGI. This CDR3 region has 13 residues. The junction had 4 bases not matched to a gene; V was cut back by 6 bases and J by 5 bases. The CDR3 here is CASSLTGDQPQHF. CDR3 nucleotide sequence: TGTGCCAGCAGCCTTACAGGGGATCAGCCCCAGCATTTT.

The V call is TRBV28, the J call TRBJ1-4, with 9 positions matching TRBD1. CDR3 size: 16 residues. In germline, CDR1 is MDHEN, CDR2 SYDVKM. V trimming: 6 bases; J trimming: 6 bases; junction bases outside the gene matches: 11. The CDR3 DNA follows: TGTGCCAGCAGGCTCCTCCCGGGACAGGGCCATGAAAAACTGTTTTTT. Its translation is CASRLLPGQGHEKLFF.

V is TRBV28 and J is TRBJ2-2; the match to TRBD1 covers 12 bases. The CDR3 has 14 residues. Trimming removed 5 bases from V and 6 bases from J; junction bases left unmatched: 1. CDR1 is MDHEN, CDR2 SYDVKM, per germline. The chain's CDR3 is CASSGTGGSGELFF. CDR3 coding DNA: TGTGCCAGCAGTGGGACAGGGGGCTCCGGGGAGCTGTTTTTT.

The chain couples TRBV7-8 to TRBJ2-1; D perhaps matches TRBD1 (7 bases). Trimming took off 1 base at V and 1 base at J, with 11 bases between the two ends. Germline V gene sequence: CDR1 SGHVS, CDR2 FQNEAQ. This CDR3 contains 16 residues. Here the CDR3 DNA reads TGTGCCAGCAGCTTAGTGGGGGGACAGTCCTACAATGAGCAGTTCTTC. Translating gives CASSLVGGQSYNEQFF.

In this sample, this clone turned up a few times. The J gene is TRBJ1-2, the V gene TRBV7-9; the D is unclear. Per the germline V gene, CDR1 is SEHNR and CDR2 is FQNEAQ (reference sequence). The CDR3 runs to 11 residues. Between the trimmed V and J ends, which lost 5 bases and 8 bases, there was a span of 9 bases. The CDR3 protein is CASSAFGGYTF. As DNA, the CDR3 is TGTGCCAGCAGCGCGTTTGGGGGCTACACCTTC.

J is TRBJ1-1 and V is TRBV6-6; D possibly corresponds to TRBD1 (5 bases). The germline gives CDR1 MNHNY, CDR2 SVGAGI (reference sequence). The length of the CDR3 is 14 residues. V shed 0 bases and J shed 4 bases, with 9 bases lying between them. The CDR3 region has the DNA TGTGCCAGCAGTTACTCGGACGGGGGCACTGAAGCTTTCTTT. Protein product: CASSYSDGGTEAFF.

The CDR3 reads CASSWTTSYGYTF. In DNA form, the CDR3 reads TGCGCCAGCAGCTGGACTACCTCCTATGGCTACACCTTC. The V gene is TRBV5-1, the J gene TRBJ1-2; D gene ambiguous. In germline, CDR1 is SGHRS, CDR2 YFSETQ. There are 13 residues in the CDR3. With 3 bases removed from V and 4 bases from J, the gap between germline ends came to 10 bases.

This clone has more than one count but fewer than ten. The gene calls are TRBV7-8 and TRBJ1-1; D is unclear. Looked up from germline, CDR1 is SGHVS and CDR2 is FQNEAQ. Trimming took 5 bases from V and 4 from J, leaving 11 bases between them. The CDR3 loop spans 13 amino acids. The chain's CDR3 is CASSPGQSTEAFF. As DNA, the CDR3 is TGTGCCAGCAGCCCCGGGCAGTCCACTGAAGCTTTCTTT.

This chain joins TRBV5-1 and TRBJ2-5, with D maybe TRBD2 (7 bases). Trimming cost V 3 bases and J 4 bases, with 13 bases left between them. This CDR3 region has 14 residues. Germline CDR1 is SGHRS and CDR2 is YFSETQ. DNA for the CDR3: TGCGCCAGCAGCTCCGGAGGGGGGGGAGAGACCCAGTACTTC. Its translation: CASSSGGGGETQYF.

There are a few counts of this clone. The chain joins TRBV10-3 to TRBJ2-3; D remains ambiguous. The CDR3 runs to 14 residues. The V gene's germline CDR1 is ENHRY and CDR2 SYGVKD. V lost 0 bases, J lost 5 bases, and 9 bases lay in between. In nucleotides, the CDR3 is TGTGCCATCAGTGAGTCGAAGAGAGAAGATACGCAGTATTTT. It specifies CAISESKREDTQYF.

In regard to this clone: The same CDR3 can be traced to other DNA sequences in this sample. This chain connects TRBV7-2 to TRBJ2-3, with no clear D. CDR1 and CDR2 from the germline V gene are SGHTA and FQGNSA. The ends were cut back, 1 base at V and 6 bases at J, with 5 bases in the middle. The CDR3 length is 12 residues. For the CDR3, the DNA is TGTGCCAGCAGCTTAGGGCCGGATACGCAGTATTTT. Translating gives CASSLGPDTQYF.

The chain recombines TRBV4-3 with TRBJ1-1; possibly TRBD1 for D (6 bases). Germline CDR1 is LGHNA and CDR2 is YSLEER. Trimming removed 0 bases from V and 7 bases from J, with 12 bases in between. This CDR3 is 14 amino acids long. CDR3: CASSQEGGHGEAFF. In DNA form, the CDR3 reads TGCGCCAGCAGCCAAGAAGGGGGGCATGGTGAAGCTTTCTTT.

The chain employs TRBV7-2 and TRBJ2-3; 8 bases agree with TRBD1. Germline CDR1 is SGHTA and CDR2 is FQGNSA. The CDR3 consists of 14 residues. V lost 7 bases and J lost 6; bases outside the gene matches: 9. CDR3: CASTSGTGYDTQYF. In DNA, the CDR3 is TGTGCCAGCACCTCCGGGACAGGCTACGATACGCAGTATTTT.

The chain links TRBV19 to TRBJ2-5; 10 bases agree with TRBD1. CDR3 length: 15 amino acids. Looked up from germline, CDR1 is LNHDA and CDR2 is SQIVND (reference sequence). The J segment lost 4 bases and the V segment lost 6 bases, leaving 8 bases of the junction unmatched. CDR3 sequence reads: CASSPDRGRLETQYF. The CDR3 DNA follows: TGTGCCAGTAGCCCTGACAGGGGGCGCTTAGAGACCCAGTACTTC.

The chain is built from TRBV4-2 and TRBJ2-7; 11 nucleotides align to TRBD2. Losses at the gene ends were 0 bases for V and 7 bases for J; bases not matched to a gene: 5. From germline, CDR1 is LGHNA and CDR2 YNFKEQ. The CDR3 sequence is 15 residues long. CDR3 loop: CASSQDRASGGEQYF. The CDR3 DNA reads TGTGCCAGCAGCCAAGATCGGGCTAGCGGGGGGGAGCAGTACTTC.

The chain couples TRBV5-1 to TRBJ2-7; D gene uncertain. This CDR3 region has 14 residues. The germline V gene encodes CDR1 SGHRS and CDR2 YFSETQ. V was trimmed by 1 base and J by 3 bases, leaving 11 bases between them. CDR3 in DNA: TGCGCCAGCAGCTTGAATCATGGGAACTACGAGCAGTACTTC. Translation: CASSLNHGNYEQYF.